The clone carrying this T cell receptor beta chain was seen only a few times. Its antigen is not identified. Averaging about 0.12 L, one heparinised blood draw came from each individual donor. This entry belongs to a study of beta chain features in type 1 diabetes. Broader study findings: Moderate yet significant TCRB CDR3 shortening was seen in Type 1 diabetes patients in all four CD4+ subsets. Patients with type 1 diabetes showed fewer VDJ junction insertions and more deletions. For patients, the naive, central memory and Treg TCRB repertoires appeared more alike than for healthy donors. Whatever favoring of shorter templates PCR might show would apply equally to patients and controls.

Isolated RNA was reverse transcribed in full, so expressed TCRB transcripts were sequenced. Sequencing was performed with immunoSEQ multiplex PCR; in TCRdb, only in-frame clones are kept and a portion is missing. The table lists 400,000 or so clones, around 13% of them singletons. The specimen was naive CD4+ T cells from blood. This clonotype was obtained from a woman between 18 and 30 years old with type 1 diabetes.

The CDR3 region has the DNA TGTGCCAGCAGCTTAGCCCCTAGGGGGAAGAATCAGCCCCAGCATTTT. As protein: CASSLAPRGKNQPQHF. The rearrangement joins TRBV11-2 to TRBJ1-5; TRBD1 might be the D (6 bases). This CDR3 is built from 16 residues. Trimming left V 1 base short and J 4 bases short, with 14 bases between. Germline V lookup: CDR1 SGHAT, CDR2 FQNNGV.